This paragraph reports one T cell receptor beta chain. Its specificity is not known. This entry is derived from a study of siplizumab effects on memory and regulatory T cells. General study results and limits: The diversity of naive T cells seemed greater than that of memory cells, and their alloresponse contribution seemed major. Researchers could map only a minor fraction of alloreactive clones to unstimulated subsets. Fewer alloreactive sequences mapped to unstimulated CD4+ memory cells under siplizumab.

The CDR3 is 11 amino acids. Germline V gives CDR1 MNHEY, CDR2 SVGAGI. V dropped 6 bases and J dropped 9 bases, with 9 bases sitting between them. Assayed TCR templates numbered 85,000 to 100,000 for each sample. The method was immunoSEQ multiplex PCR; TCRdb's version includes in-frame clones alone and lacks a portion of them. This table holds about 50,000 clones, about 93% found once. The rearrangement links TRBV6-5 to TRBJ2-1, with D possibly being TRBD1 (6 bases). Material: CD8+ T cells sorted from blood. The sequence was obtained from a human donor in good health. DNA of the CDR3: TGTGCCAGCAGAAAGGGGGTTGAGCAGTTCTTC. Translated, it gives CASRKGVEQFF.